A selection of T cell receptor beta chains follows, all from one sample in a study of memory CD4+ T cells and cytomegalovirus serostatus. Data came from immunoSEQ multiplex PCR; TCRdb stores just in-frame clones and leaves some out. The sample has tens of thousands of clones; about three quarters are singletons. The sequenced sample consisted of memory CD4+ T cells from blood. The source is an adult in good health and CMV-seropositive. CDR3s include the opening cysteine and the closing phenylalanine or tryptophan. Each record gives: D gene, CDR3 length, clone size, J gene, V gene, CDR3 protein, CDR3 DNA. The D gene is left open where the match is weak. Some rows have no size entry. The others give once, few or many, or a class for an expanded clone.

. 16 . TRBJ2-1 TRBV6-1 CASSAARAGTFNEQFF TGTGCCAGCAGTGCCGCGAGGGCCGGGACGTTCAATGAGCAGTTCTTC
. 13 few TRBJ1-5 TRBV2 CASSDSRNQPQHF TGTGCCAGCAGTGACAGCCGAAATCAGCCCCAGCATTTT
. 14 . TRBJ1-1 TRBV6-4 CASSDSSGNTEAFF TGTGCCAGCAGTGACTCGTCAGGGAACACTGAAGCTTTCTTT
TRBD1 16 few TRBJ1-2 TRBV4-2 CASSQQPGQARWVFTF TGTGCCAGCAGCCAGCAACCCGGACAGGCAAGGTGGGTATTTACCTTC
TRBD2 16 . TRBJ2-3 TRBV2 CASRGGEAGATDTQYF TGTGCCAGCAGAGGAGGTGAAGCGGGAGCTACAGATACGCAGTATTTT
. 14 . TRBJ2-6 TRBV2 CASSARSGANVLTF TGTGCCAGCAGTGCGCGGTCTGGGGCCAACGTCCTGACTTTC
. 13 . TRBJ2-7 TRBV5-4 CASSHPTSYEQYF TGTGCCAGCAGCCACCCGACTTCCTACGAGCAGTACTTC
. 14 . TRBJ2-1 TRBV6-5 CATSSGTVYNEQFF TGTGCCACCTCGAGCGGTACGGTATACAATGAGCAGTTCTTC
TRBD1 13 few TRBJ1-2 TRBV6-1 CATETGGGYGYTF TGTGCCACAGAGACAGGGGGCGGCTATGGCTACACCTTC
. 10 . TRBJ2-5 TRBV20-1 CSARQETQYF TGCAGTGCTAGACAAGAGACCCAGTACTTC
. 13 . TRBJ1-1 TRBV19 CASRERENTEAFF TGTGCCAGTAGGGAAAGGGAAAACACTGAAGCTTTCTTT
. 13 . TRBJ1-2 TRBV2 CASSVDSNYGYTF TGTGCCAGCAGCGTTGACAGCAACTATGGCTACACCTTC
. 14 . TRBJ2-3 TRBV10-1 CASSERGSLDTQYF TGCGCCAGCAGTGAGCGTGGTAGCTTGGATACGCAGTATTTT
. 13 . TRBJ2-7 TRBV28 CASSLTQTYEQYF TGTGCCAGCAGTTTAACCCAAACCTACGAGCAGTACTTC
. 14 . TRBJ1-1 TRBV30 CAWSEAALTTEAFF TGTGCCTGGAGTGAGGCAGCTTTGACTACTGAAGCTTTCTTT
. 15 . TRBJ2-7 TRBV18 CASSLKARSQGEQYF TGTGCCAGCTCACTAAAGGCCCGGTCCCAGGGCGAGCAGTACTTC
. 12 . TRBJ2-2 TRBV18 CASSLGTGELFF TGTGCCAGCTCACTCGGCACCGGGGAGCTGTTTTTT
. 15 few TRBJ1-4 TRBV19 CASGLQLATNEKLFF TGTGCCAGTGGACTTCAACTTGCAACTAATGAAAAACTGTTTTTT
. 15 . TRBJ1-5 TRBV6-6 CASTDGGGNNQPQHF TGTGCCAGCACCGACGGGGGGGGAAACAATCAGCCCCAGCATTTT
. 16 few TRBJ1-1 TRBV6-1 CASSEARTGQNTEAFF TGTGCCAGCAGTGAAGCAAGAACTGGACAGAACACTGAAGCTTTCTTT